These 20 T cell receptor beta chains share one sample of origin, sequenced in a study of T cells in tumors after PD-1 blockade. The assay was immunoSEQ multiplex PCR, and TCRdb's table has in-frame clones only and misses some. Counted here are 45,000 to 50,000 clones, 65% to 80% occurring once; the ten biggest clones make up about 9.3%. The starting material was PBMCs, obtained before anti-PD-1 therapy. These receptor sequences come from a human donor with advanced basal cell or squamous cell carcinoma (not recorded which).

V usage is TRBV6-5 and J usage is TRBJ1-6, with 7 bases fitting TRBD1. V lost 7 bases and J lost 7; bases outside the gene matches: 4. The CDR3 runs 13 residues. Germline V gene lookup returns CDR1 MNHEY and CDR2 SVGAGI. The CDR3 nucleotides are TGTGCCAGCATTCGGGACAGCAATTCACCCCTCCACTTT. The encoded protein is CASIRDSNSPLHF.

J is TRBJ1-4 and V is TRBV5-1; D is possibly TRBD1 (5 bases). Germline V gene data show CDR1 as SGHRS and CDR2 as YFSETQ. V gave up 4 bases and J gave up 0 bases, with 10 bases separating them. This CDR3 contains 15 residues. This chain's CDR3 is CASSLGGATNEKLFF. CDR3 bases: TGCGCCAGCAGCCTGGGGGGTGCAACTAATGAAAAACTGTTTTTT.

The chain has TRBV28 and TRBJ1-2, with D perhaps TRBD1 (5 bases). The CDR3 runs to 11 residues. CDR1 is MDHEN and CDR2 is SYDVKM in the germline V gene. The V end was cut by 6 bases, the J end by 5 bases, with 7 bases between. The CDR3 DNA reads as TGTGCCAGCAGCCCAGGGTATGGCTACACCTTC. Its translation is CASSPGYGYTF.

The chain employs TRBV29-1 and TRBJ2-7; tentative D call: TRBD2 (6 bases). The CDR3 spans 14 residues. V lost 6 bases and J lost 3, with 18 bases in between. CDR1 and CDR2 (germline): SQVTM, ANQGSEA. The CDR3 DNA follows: TGCAGCGTCGACTCCGGGACGGGAGTCTACGAGCAGTACTTC. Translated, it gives CSVDSGTGVYEQYF.

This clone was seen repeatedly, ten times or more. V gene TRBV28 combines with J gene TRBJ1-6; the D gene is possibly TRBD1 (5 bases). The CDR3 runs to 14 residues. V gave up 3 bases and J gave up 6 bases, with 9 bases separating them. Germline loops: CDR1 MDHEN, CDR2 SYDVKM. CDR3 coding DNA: TGTGCCAGCAGTTTGCACGACAGTAATTCACCCCTCCACTTT. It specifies CASSLHDSNSPLHF.

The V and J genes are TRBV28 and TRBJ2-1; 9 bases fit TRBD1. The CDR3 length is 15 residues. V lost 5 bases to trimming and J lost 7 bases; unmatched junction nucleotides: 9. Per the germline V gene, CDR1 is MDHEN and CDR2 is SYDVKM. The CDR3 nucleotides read TGTGCCAGCAGTATAATACAGGGGGCAAGGAATGAGCAGTTCTTC. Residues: CASSIIQGARNEQFF.

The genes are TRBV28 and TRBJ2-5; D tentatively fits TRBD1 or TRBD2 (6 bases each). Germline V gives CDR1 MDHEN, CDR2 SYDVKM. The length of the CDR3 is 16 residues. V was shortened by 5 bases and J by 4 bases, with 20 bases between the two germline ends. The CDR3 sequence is CASSLVGAGLRETQYF. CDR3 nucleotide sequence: TGTGCCAGCAGTCTCGTGGGGGCGGGATTGAGAGAGACCCAGTACTTC.

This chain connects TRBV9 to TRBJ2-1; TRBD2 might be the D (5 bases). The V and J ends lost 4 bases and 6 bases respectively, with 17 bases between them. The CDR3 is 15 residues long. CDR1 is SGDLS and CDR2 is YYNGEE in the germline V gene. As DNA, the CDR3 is TGTGCCAGCAGCCTAATTAGCGATCCCCGCAATGAGCAGTTCTTC. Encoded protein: CASSLISDPRNEQFF.

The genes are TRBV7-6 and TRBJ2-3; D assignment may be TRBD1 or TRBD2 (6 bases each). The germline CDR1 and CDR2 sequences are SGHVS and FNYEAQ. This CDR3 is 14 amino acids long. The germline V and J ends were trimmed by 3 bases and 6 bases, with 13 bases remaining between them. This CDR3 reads CASSLGGLPDTQYF. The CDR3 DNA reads TGTGCCAGCAGCTTGGGGGGCCTCCCGGATACGCAGTATTTT.

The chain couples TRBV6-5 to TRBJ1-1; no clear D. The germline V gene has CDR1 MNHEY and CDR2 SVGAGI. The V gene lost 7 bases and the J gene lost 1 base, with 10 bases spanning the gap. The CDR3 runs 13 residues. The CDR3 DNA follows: TGTGCCAGCACGAGGTATAGGAACACTGAAGCTTTCTTT. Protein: CASTRYRNTEAFF.

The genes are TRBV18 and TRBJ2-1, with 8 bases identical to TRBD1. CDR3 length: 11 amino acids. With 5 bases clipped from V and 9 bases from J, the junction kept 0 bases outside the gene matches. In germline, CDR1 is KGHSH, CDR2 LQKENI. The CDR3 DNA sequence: TGTGCCAGCTCAACAGGGGGTGAGCAGTTCTTC. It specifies CASSTGGEQFF.

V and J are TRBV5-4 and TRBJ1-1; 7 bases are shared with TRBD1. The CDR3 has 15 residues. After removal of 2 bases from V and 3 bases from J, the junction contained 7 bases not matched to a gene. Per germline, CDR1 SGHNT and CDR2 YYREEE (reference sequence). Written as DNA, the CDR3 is TGTGCCAGCAGCTTATCCATAGGGGGCGACACTGAAGCTTTCTTT. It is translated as CASSLSIGGDTEAFF.

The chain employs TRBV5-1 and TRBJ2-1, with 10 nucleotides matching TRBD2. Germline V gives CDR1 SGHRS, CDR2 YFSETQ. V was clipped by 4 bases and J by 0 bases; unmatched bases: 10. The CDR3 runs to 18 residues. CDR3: CASSPSLAGAPSYNEQFF. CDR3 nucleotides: TGCGCCAGCAGCCCATCCCTAGCGGGGGCCCCCTCCTACAATGAGCAGTTCTTC.

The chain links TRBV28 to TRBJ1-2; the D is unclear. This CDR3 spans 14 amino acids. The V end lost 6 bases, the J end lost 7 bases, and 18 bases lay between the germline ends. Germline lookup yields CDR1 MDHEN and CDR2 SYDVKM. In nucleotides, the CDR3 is TGTGCCAGCAGCCGAACTACGGGGATTCCTGGCTACACCTTC. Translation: CASSRTTGIPGYTF.

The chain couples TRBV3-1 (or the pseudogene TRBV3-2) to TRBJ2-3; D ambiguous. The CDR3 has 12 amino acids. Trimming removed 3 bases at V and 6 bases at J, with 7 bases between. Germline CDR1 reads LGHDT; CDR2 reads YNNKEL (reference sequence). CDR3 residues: CASSHQEDTQYF. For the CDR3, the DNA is TGTGCCAGCAGCCACCAGGAGGATACGCAGTATTTT.

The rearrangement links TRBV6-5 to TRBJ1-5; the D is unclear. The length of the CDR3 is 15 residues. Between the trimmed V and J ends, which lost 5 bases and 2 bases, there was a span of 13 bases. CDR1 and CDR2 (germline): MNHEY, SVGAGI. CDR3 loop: CASSPSGFGNQPQHF. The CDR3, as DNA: TGTGCCAGCAGTCCATCGGGCTTCGGCAATCAGCCCCAGCATTTT.

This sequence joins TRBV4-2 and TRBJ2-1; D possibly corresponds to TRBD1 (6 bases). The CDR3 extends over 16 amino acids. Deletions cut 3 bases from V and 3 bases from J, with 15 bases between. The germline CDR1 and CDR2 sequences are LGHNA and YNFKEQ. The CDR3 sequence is CASSHRRDNLYNEQFF. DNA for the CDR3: TGTGCCAGCAGCCACCGCCGGGACAACCTCTACAATGAGCAGTTCTTC.

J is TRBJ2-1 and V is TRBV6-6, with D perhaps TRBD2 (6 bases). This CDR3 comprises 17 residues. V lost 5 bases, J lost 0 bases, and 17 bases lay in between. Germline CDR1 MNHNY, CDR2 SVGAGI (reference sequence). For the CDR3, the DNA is TGTGCCAGCAGTCCACTCGGGGCGGGGAGCTCCTACAATGAGCAGTTCTTC. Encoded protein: CASSPLGAGSSYNEQFF.

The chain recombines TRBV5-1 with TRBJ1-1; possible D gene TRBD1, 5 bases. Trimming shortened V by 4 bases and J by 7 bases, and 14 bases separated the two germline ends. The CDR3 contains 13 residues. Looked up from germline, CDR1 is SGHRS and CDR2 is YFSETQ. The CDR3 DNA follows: TGCGCCAGCAGCCCCGGGACGGCCAATGAAGCTTTCTTT. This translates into CASSPGTANEAFF.

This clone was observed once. CDR3 protein: CASSPYRRELSTDTQYF. The DNA of the CDR3 is TGTGCCAGCTCACCCTATCGGCGGGAGCTAAGCACAGATACGCAGTATTTT. The chain has TRBV18 and TRBJ2-3; 7 positions agree with TRBD2. Germline CDR1 and CDR2: KGHSH and LQKENI. The J segment lost 0 bases and the V segment lost 3 bases, leaving 9 bases of the junction unmatched. CDR3 size: 17 residues. The full variable domain, with the rest looked up from reference TRBV18 and TRBJ2-3, is NAGVMQNPRHLVRRRGQEARLRCSPMKGHSHVYWYRQLPEEGLKFMVYLQKENIIDESGMPKERFSAEFPKEGPSILRIQQVVRGDSAAYFCASSPYRRELSTDTQYFGPGTRLTVL.